The clone carrying this T cell receptor (beta chain) has just a few counts. The target antigen is unknown. This sample is drawn from a study of blood T cells in healthy people across ages. General observations from the study: There were more naive CD4+ cells and higher diversity in long-lived donors than in aged donors. TCR beta diversity was tightly associated with the proportion of naive T cells.

Using a J-beta primer mix together with a sample-barcoded 5' primer, a second PCR was run for about 6 to 11 cycles. No fewer than 2.5 million CDR3-containing paired-end reads came from each sample. TCRdb used MiXCR to reprocess the 5' RACE reads, holding one entry per CDR3 protein. The sample records 600,000 to 800,000 distinct CDR3 sequences, around a fifth being singletons. The CDR3 has 15 amino acids. The V gene end was trimmed by 2 bases and the J gene end by 5 bases; junction bases not matched to a gene: 7. CDR1 and CDR2 (germline): MNHEY, SVGAGI. Sequenced: blood. The chain links TRBV6-5 to TRBJ1-1; 8 bases align to TRBD1. The sequence derives from a man in his 70s in good health. The CDR3 is CASSYLTGGVTEAFF. The CDR3 nucleotides are TGTGCCAGCAGTTACCTTACAGGGGGGGTGACTGAAGCTTTCTTT.